Sequencing of this TCR beta chain was carried out in a study of T cell changes during pregnancy in multiple sclerosis. The protocol was immunoSEQ multiplex PCR, while the TCRdb copy is restricted to in-frame clones and leaves out a portion. Among just over 20,000 clones listed, roughly 89% were seen once. V lost 3 bases to trimming and J lost 0 bases, with 12 bases between them. The germline CDR1 and CDR2 sequences are MNHEY and SMNVEV (reference sequence). The CDR3 is 15 residues long. This sequence was found in a female donor in good health, enrolled as a control in a pregnancy study. The starting material was CD8+ T cells from peripheral blood mononuclear cells, obtained in the second trimester of pregnancy. This chain uses TRBV27 with TRBJ2-7, with unresolved D. The DNA of the CDR3 is TGTGCCAGCAGTTTCAGATCCTCCGCCTCCTACGAGCAGTACTTC. Protein product: CASSFRSSASYEQYF.